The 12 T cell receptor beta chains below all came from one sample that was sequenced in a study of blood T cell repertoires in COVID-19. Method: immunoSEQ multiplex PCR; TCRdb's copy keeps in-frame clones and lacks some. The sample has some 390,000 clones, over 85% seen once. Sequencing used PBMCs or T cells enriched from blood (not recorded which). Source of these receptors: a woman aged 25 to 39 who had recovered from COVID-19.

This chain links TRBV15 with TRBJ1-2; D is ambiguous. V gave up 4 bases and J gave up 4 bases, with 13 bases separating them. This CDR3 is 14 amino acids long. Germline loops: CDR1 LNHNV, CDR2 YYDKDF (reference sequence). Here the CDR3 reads CATSNDARLYGYTF. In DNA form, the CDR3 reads TGTGCCACCAGCAACGACGCCAGACTCTATGGCTACACCTTC.

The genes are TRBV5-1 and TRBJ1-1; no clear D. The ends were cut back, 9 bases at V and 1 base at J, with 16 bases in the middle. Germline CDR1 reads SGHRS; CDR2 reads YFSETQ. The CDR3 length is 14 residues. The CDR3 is CATTRGLGNTEAFF. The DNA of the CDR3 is TGCGCCACCACACGCGGACTAGGGAACACTGAAGCTTTCTTT.

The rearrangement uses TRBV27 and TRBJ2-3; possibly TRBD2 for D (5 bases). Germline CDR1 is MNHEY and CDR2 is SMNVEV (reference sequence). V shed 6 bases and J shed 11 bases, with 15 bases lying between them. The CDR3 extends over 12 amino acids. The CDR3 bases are TGTGCCAGCAGAAAGACCGGGGAAGGGCAGTATTTT. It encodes CASRKTGEGQYF.

The CDR3 here is CASSQGGFGRAEEQYF. The CDR3 coding sequence is TGTGCCAGCAGCCAAGGGGGTTTCGGGAGGGCAGAAGAGCAGTACTTC. The V and J genes are TRBV4-2 and TRBJ2-7; 8 bases map to TRBD2. The CDR3 has 16 amino acids. Trimming took 1 base from V and 7 from J; bases not matched to a gene: 12. Germline V CDR1 and CDR2: LGHNA, YNFKEQ.

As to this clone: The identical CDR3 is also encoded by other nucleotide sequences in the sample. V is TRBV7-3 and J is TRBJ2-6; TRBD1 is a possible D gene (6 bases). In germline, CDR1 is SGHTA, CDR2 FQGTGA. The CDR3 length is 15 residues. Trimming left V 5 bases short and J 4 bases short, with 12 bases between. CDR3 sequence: CASSQQGSGANVLTF. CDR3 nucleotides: TGTGCCAGCAGCCAACAGGGATCCGGGGCCAACGTCCTGACTTTC. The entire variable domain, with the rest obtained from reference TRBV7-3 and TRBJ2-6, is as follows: GAGVSQTPSNKVTEKGKYVELRCDPISGHTALYWYRQSLGQGPEFLIYFQGTGAADDSGLPNDRFFAVRPEGSVSTLKIQRTERGDSAVYLCASSQQGSGANVLTFGAGSRLTVL.

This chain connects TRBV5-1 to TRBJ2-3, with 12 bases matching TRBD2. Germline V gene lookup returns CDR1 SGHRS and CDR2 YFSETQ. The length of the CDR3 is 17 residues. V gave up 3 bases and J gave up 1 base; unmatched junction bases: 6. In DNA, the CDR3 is TGCGCCAGCAGCTCTAGCGGGGGGGCATGGGGCACAGATACGCAGTATTTT. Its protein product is CASSSSGGAWGTDTQYF.

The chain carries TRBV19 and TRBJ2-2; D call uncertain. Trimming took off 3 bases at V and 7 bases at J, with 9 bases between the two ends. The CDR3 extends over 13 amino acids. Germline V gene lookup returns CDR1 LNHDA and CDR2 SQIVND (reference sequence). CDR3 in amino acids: CASSINEFGELFF. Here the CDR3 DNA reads TGTGCCAGTAGTATCAATGAGTTCGGGGAGCTGTTTTTT.

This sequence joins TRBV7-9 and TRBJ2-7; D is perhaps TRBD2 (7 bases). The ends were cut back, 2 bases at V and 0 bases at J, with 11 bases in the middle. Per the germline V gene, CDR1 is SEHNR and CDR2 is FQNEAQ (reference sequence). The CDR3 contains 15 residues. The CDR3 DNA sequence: TGTGCCAGCAGCTTACGGGGGGCCGACTCCTACGAGCAGTACTTC. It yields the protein CASSLRGADSYEQYF.

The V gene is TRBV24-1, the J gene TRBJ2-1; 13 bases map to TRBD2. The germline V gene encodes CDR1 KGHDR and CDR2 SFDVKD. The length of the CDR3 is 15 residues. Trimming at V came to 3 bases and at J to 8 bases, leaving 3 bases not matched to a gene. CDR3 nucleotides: TGTGCCACCAGTGATGGGACTAGCGGGGTAGATGAGCAGTTCTTC. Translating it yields CATSDGTSGVDEQFF.

CDR3 sequence (DNA): TGTGCCAGCAGCTCGCTGACTTTGAGTTCATGGGGGGTTAATTCACCCCTCCACTTT. This sequence encodes CASSSLTLSSWGVNSPLHF. The chain employs TRBV5-6 and TRBJ1-6; TRBD1 might be the D (5 bases). Germline V gene lookup returns CDR1 SGHDT and CDR2 YYEEEE. V was clipped by 3 bases and J by 6 bases, with 25 bases between them. This CDR3 region has 19 residues.

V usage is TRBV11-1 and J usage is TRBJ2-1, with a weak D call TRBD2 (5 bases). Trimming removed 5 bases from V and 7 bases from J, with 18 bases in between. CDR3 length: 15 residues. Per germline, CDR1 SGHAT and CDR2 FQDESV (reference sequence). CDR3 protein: CASSPNEGLGNEQFF. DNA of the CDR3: TGTGCCAGCAGCCCGAATGAGGGCCTGGGGAATGAGCAGTTCTTC.

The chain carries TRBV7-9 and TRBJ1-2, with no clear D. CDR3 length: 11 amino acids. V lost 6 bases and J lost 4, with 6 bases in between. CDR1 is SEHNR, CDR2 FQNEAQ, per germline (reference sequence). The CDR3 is CASRTGYGYTF. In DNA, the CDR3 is TGTGCCAGCAGAACTGGCTATGGCTACACCTTC.